This T cell receptor beta chain emerged from a study of response to subunit inactivated influenza vaccine. TCRdb called the RT-PCR reads again in MiXCR, with one record for every CDR3 protein. The data contain around 750,000 distinct CDR3 sequences, approximately 22% of them singletons. Germline-derived CDR1 and CDR2 are SGHDT and YYEEEE. Trimming took 0 bases from V and 7 from J, leaving 5 bases between them. The CDR3 consists of 12 residues. This clonotype was observed at least ten times. Its antigen is as yet unknown. Findings and limits, study-wide: Each seasonal influenza vaccination recruits few new T cells, the authors suggested.

The specimen was PBMCs from blood, collected more than 4 days after vaccination. This clonotype originated in a man aged 50-60 years who received an inactivated influenza vaccine. The J gene is TRBJ2-4, the V gene TRBV5-6, with D possibly being TRBD2 (5 bases). For the CDR3, the DNA is TGTGCCAGCAGCTTGGGCGGGAACATTCAGTACTTC. Translated: CASSLGGNIQYF.